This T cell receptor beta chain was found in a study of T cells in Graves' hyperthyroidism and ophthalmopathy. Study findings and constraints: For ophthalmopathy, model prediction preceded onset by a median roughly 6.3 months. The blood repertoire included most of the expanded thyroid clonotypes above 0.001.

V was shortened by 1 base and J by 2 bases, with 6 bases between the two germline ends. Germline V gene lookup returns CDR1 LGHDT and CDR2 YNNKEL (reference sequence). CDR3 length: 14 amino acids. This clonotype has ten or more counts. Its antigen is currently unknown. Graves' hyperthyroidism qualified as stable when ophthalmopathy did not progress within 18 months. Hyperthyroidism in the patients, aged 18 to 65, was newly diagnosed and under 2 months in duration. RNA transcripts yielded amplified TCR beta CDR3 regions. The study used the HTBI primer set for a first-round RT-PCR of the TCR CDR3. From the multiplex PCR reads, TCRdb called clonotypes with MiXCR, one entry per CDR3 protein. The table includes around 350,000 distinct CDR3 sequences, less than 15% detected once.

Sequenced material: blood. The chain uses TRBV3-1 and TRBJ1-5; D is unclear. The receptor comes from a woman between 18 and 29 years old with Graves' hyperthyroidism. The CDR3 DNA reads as TGTGCCAGCAGCCAAGGGCGTGGCAATCAGCCCCAGCATTTT. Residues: CASSQGRGNQPQHF.